This T cell receptor beta chain was observed in a study of T cell responses to AZD1222 COVID-19 vaccine. Overall study context: Pooled together were second doses at about 4 or about 12 weeks. Points from the study as a whole: Clonal diversity may have been underestimated, and the donors were mostly white British, with more females than males. Unmutated variant regions reportedly attract nearly half of all spike-specific TCRs. Distributed over spike, vaccine-associated CD4 TCRs predominated at 160-218 and 743-854.

The CDR3 covers 15 residues. Germline V gives CDR1 SGHRS, CDR2 YFSETQ. J lost 5 bases, V lost 0 bases, and 4 bases had no gene match. The data were produced by immunoSEQ multiplex PCR, yet TCRdb's version contains in-frame clones alone and is incomplete. The table has around 130,000 clones, approximately 83% seen once; the top ten hold just under 9.5%. As for this clone: No antigen is known for it.

The sequencing used peripheral blood, collected on day 0 of AZD1222 vaccination. The sequence came from an adult in good health. V gene TRBV5-1 combines with J gene TRBJ1-3; 8 bases agree with TRBD1. CDR3 nucleotides: TGCGCCAGCAGCTTGGACGGACAGGGTAGAAACACCATATATTTT. Translation: CASSLDGQGRNTIYF.